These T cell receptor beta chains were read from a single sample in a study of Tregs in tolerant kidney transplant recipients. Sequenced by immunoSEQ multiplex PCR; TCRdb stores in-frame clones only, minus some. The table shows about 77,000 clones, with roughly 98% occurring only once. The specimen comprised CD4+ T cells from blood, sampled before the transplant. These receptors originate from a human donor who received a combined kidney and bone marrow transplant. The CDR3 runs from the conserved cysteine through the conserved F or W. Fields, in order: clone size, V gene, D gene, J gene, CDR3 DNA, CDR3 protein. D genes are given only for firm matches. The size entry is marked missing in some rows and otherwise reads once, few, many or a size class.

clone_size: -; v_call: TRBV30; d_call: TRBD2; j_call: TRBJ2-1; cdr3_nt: TGTGCCTGGAGTGTACTAGCGGCGTACAATGAGCAGTTCTTC; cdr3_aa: CAWSVLAAYNEQFF
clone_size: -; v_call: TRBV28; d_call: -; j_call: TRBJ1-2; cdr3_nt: TGTGCCAGCAGCTCAGGACAGAACCATGGCTACACCTTC; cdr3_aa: CASSSGQNHGYTF
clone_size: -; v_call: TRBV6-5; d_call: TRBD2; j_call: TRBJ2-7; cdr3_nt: TGTGCCACACGCGGGGGGGCCTACGAGCAGTACTTC; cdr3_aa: CATRGGAYEQYF
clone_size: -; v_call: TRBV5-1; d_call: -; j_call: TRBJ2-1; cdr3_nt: TGCGCCAGCAGCTTGGTAGATCGAGTAAATGAGCAGTTCTTC; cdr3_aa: CASSLVDRVNEQFF
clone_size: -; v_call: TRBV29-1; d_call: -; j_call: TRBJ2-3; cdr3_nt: TGCAGCGTTGAGATGACAGGCACAGATACGCAGTATTTT; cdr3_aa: CSVEMTGTDTQYF
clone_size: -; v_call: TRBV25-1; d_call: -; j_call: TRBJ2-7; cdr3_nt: TGTGCCAGCCCGGTGGGGGAGGTGGGGGAGCAGTACTTC; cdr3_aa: CASPVGEVGEQYF
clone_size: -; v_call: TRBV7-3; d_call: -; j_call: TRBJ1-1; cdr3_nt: TGTGCCAGCTCGACAGACCCTATGAACACTGAAGCTTTCTTT; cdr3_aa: CASSTDPMNTEAFF
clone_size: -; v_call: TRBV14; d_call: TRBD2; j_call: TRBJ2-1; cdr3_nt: TGTGCCAGCAGCCGCCTAGATGCGGGGGGGCTAAACAATGAGCAGTTCTTC; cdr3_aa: CASSRLDAGGLNNEQFF
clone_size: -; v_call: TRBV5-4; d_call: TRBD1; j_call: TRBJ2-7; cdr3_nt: TGTGCCAGCAGCTCGGGACAGTCCTACGAGCAGTACTTC; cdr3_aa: CASSSGQSYEQYF
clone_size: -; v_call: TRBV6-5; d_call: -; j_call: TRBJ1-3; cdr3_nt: TGTGCCAGCAGGCCAGGGTACTCTGGAAACACCATATATTTT; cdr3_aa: CASRPGYSGNTIYF
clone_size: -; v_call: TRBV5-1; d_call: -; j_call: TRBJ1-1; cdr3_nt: TGCGCCAGCAGCCTTGGTTTCGGGTTGAACACTGAAGCTTTCTTT; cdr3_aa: CASSLGFGLNTEAFF
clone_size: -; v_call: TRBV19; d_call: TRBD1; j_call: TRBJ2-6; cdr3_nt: TGTGCCAGTAGTATGGGGACAGGCGGGGCCAACGTCCTGACTTTC; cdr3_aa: CASSMGTGGANVLTF
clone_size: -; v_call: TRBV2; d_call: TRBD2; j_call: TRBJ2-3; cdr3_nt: TGTGCCAGCAGTGACAGTTGGGCTAGCGGGAGACGGGGCACAGATACGCAGTATTTT; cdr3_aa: CASSDSWASGRRGTDTQYF
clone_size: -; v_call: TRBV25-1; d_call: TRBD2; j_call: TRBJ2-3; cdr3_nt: TGTGCCAGCAGTGAAATCGGGGGAGGGTCAGATACGCAGTATTTT; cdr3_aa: CASSEIGGGSDTQYF
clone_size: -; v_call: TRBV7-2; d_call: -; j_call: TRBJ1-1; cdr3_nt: TGTGCCAGCAGCTTTACGGGTAGCACTGAAGCTTTCTTT; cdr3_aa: CASSFTGSTEAFF
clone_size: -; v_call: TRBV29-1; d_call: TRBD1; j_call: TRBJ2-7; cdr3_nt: TGCAGCGTTCGTACAGGACAGGGGGACGACGAGCAGTACTTC; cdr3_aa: CSVRTGQGDDEQYF
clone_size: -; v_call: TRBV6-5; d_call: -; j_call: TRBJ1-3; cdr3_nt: TGTGCCAGCAGTTACGCAGGGGTATCTGGAAACACCATATATTTT; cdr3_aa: CASSYAGVSGNTIYF
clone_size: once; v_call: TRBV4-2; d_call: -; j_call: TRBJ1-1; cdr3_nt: TGTGCCAGCAGCCAACCGGGGGGGCAGAGGAACACTGAAGCTTTCTTT; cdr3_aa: CASSQPGGQRNTEAFF
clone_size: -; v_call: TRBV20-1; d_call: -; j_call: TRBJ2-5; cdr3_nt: TGCAGTGCTAGAGACGGGGAGACCCAGTACTTC; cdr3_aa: CSARDGETQYF
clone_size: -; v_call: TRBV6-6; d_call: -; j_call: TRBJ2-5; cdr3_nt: TGTGCCAGCAGTTACTCGCCCCCGGGGAGGCAAGAGACCCAGTACTTC; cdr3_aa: CASSYSPPGRQETQYF
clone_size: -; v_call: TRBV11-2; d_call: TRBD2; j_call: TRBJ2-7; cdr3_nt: TGTGCCAGCAGTCCGGGATTAGCGGGAGGGGTAGGTTCCTACGAGCAGTACTTC; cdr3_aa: CASSPGLAGGVGSYEQYF
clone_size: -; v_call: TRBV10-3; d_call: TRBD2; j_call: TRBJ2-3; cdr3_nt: TGTGCCATCAGTGAAGCGGGGGGAAATACAGATACGCAGTATTTT; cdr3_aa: CAISEAGGNTDTQYF
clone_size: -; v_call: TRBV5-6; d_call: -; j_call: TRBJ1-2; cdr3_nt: TGTGCCAGCAGCTTACCCCTAAGGGAGAGCTATGGCTACACCTTC; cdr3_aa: CASSLPLRESYGYTF
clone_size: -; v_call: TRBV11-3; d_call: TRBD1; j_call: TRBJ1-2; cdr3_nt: TGTGCCAGCAGCTCTAACCGGGACAGGCTCCACACCTTC; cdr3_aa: CASSSNRDRLHTF
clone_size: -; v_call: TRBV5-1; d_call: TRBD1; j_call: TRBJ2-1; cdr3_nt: TGCGCCAGCAGCTATGGACAGGGGGCCTACAATGAGCAGTTCTTC; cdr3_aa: CASSYGQGAYNEQFF
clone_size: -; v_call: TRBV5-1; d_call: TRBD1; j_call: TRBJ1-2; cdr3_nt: TGCGCCAGCAGCTTGGGGGACAGGGGAGTTCGAAGCTACACCTTC; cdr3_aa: CASSLGDRGVRSYTF
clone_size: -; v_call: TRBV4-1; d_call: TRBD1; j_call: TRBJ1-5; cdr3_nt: TGCGCCAGCAGCCAAGGGGTTACCGGGACAGCCTCCGGGAATCAGCCCCAGCATTTT; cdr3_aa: CASSQGVTGTASGNQPQHF
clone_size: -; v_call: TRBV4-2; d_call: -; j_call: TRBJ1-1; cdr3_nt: TGTGCCAGCAGCCTGGAGGCCACTGAAGCTTTCTTT; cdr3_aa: CASSLEATEAFF
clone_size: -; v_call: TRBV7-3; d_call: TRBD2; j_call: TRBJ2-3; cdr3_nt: TGTGCCAGCAGCCGGGGGGGACTAGCGGGAAGTAGTACAGATACGCAGTATTTT; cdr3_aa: CASSRGGLAGSSTDTQYF
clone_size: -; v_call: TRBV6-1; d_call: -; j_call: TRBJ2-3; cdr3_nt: TGTGCCAGCAGTGATCCCACCCAAGTATCGGGGGAGCAGTATTTT; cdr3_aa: CASSDPTQVSGEQYF
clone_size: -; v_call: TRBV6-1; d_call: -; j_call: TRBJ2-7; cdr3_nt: TGTGCCAGCGCGTTGGAACAGCCCTACGAGCAGTACTTC; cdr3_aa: CASALEQPYEQYF
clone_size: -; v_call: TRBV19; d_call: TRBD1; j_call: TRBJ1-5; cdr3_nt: TGTGCCAGTACCTTGGGACAGTACCTAGGAAATAGCAATCAGCCCCAGCATTTT; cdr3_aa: CASTLGQYLGNSNQPQHF
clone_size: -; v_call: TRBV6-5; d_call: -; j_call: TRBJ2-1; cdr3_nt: TGTGCCAGCAGTTCCCGGTATGGGAGCGGAGTGAATGAGCAGTTCTTC; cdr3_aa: CASSSRYGSGVNEQFF
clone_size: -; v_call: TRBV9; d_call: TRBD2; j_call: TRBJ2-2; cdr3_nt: TGTGCCAGCAGCGTACTAGCGGGTACCGGGGAGCTGTTTTTT; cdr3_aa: CASSVLAGTGELFF
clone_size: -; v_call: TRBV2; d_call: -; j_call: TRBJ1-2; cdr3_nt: TGTGCCAGCAGAATCAGTACAGGCACCTATGGCTACACCTTC; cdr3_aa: CASRISTGTYGYTF
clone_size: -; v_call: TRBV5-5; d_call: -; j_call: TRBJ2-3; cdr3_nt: TGTGCCAGCAGCTCATATGGCAGATCTAGCACAGATACGCAGTATTTT; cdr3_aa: CASSSYGRSSTDTQYF
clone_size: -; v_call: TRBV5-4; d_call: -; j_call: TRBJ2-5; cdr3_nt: TGTGCCAGCAGCTTCACTAGAGAGACCCAGTACTTC; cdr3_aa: CASSFTRETQYF